The rows below give T cell receptor beta chains drawn from one sample of a study of cytomegalovirus exposure and HLA in healthy donors. Repertoires were generated with immunoSEQ multiplex PCR, while TCRdb's copy carries only in-frame clones and drops some. The profile shows fewer than 200,000 clones, around 86% of them singletons. The sequenced material came from PBMCs. These receptors all come from a man aged 25 to 40 in good health and CMV-seropositive. Each CDR3 is given with its conserved first and last residue. D genes are given only for firm matches. The size of a clone is reported for some rows only, either as once, few or many, or as a class for expanded clones.

V gene	J gene	clone size	D gene	CDR3 protein	CDR3 DNA
TRBV4-1	TRBJ2-5	NA	NA	CASSRNTGQETQYF	TGCGCCAGCAGCCGGAATACAGGGCAAGAGACCCAGTACTTC
TRBV7-6	TRBJ2-7	few	NA	CASSFGSSYEQYF	TGTGCCAGCAGCTTTGGGAGCTCCTACGAGCAGTACTTC
TRBV27	TRBJ2-7	NA	NA	CASSLSPPYEQYF	TGTGCCAGCAGTTTATCTCCGCCTTACGAGCAGTACTTC
TRBV11-3	TRBJ1-1	NA	NA	CASSRRMGVNTEAFF	TGTGCCAGCAGCCGGAGGATGGGGGTGAACACTGAAGCTTTCTTT
TRBV4-2	TRBJ1-2	NA	NA	CASSPRGLRDGYTF	TGTGCCAGCAGCCCCCGCGGACTCAGGGATGGCTACACCTTC
TRBV2	TRBJ2-7	NA	TRBD1	CASKKDRDRAYEQYF	TGTGCCAGCAAGAAAGACCGGGACAGGGCCTACGAGCAGTACTTC
TRBV28	TRBJ1-5	NA	TRBD1	CASRNRGSGNQPQHF	TGTGCCAGCAGGAACAGGGGCTCGGGCAATCAGCCCCAGCATTTT
TRBV9	TRBJ2-5	NA	TRBD2	CASSVGLAAETQYF	TGTGCCAGCAGCGTTGGACTAGCGGCCGAGACCCAGTACTTC
TRBV6-1	TRBJ1-5	NA	NA	CASSEGRANQPQHF	TGTGCCAGCAGTGAAGGCAGGGCTAATCAGCCCCAGCATTTT
TRBV7-9	TRBJ1-4	NA	NA	CASSLHEPREKLFF	TGTGCCAGCAGTTTACACGAACCACGGGAAAAACTGTTTTTT
TRBV5-1	TRBJ1-2	NA	NA	CASSSAPLQNYGYTF	TGCGCCAGCAGCTCGGCCCCGTTGCAAAACTATGGCTACACCTTC
TRBV7-2	TRBJ1-5	NA	NA	CASSPRGPNQPQHF	TGTGCCAGCAGCCCCCGGGGCCCTAATCAGCCCCAGCATTTT
TRBV13	TRBJ2-2	NA	TRBD1	CASSSGTGRTGELFF	TGTGCCAGCAGCTCCGGGACAGGGAGGACCGGGGAGCTGTTTTTT
TRBV5-7	TRBJ1-2	few	NA	CASSLRYRSYGYTF	TGTGCCAGCAGCTTAAGGTACAGGTCGTATGGCTACACCTTC
TRBV5-8	TRBJ1-5	few	NA	CASSFWDPVSNQPQHF	TGTGCCAGCAGCTTTTGGGACCCCGTTAGCAATCAGCCCCAGCATTTT
TRBV20-1	TRBJ2-5	NA	TRBD1	CSERGLETQYF	TGCAGTGAGAGGGGGCTTGAGACCCAGTACTTC
TRBV18	TRBJ2-2	NA	NA	CASSPGTGSTGELFF	TGTGCCAGCTCACCGGGCACAGGGTCCACCGGGGAGCTGTTTTTT
TRBV2	TRBJ2-7	NA	NA	CASSLQGKGPYEQYF	TGTGCCAGCAGTTTACAGGGTAAAGGCCCTTACGAGCAGTACTTC
TRBV18	TRBJ1-3	NA	NA	CASSHGGPASGNTIYF	TGTGCCAGCTCCCATGGAGGCCCAGCCTCTGGAAACACCATATATTTT
TRBV6-5	TRBJ2-5	NA	TRBD1	CASSYDRAQETQYF	TGTGCCAGCAGTTACGACAGGGCTCAAGAGACCCAGTACTTC
TRBV9	TRBJ2-5	NA	TRBD2	CASSKAGVETQYF	TGTGCCAGCAGTAAAGCGGGGGTAGAGACCCAGTACTTC
TRBV7-9	TRBJ2-7	NA	NA	CASSSTYEQYF	TGTGCCAGCAGCTCCACCTACGAGCAGTACTTC
TRBV7-9	TRBJ2-7	many	NA	CASSLPSNYYEQYF	TGTGCCAGCAGCTTACCCAGTAACTACTACGAGCAGTACTTC
TRBV9	TRBJ1-2	NA	NA	CASSVGSPGVDYGYTF	TGTGCCAGCAGCGTGGGGTCGCCGGGGGTAGACTATGGCTACACCTTC
TRBV5-1	TRBJ2-7	NA	NA	CASSSQGSASYEQYF	TGCGCCAGCAGCTCGCAGGGGAGTGCTTCCTACGAGCAGTACTTC
TRBV6-1	TRBJ2-2	once	NA	CASSGGTGELFF	TGTGCCAGCAGTGGAGGGACCGGGGAGCTGTTTTTT
TRBV15	TRBJ2-5	NA	TRBD2	CATSTWTSGQETQYF	TGTGCCACCAGCACCTGGACTAGCGGGCAAGAGACCCAGTACTTC
TRBV4-1	TRBJ2-7	NA	NA	CASSSTPLGGEQYF	TGCGCCAGCAGTTCTACCCCACTAGGTGGCGAGCAGTACTTC